The next 16 T cell receptor beta chains were all read from a single sample in a study of blood T cell dynamics during melanoma immunotherapy. The time point denotes: week 3, after first cycle of checkpoint inhibitor. Profiling relied on immunoSEQ multiplex PCR, and the TCRdb table lists in-frame clones only, not all of them. The data show approximately 15,000 clones, about 94% seen once. Source: blood, taken from a patient treated with checkpoint blockade. These receptors were taken from a human donor with melanoma.

The chain links TRBV2 to TRBJ1-1; D possibly corresponds to TRBD1 (5 bases). The CDR3 contains 13 residues. Trimming took off 7 bases at V and 7 bases at J, with 16 bases between the two ends. Germline loops: CDR1 SNHLY, CDR2 FYNNEI. The CDR3 region has the DNA TGTGCCAGCACCCGGATGTTCGGGGGTGAAGCTTTCTTT. Translation gives CASTRMFGGEAFF.

This clone was detected once. J is TRBJ2-1 and V is TRBV5-1; TRBD2 might be the D (7 bases). Trimming took off 0 bases at V and 7 bases at J, with 14 bases between the two ends. This CDR3 contains 15 residues. Germline CDR1 SGHRS, CDR2 YFSETQ. CDR3 amino acids: CASSLASRGRNEQFF. The DNA for the CDR3 is TGCGCCAGCAGCTTGGCCTCGCGGGGGCGGAATGAGCAGTTCTTC.

V usage is TRBV30 and J usage is TRBJ1-1, with 8 bases lining up with TRBD1. Germline-derived CDR1 and CDR2 are GTSNPN and SVGIG (reference sequence). The CDR3 consists of 13 residues. Trimming at V came to 4 bases and at J to 5 bases, leaving 6 bases not matched to a gene. This CDR3 is CAWKTGVWTEAFF. CDR3 in DNA: TGTGCCTGGAAGACAGGGGTTTGGACTGAAGCTTTCTTT.

This clone was recorded once. The rearrangement uses TRBV5-6 and TRBJ2-7; tentative D call: TRBD2 (7 bases). Germline CDR1 SGHDT, CDR2 YYEEEE. The germline V and J ends were trimmed by 0 bases and 0 bases, with 10 bases remaining between them. The length of the CDR3 is 15 residues. The CDR3 DNA is TGTGCCAGCAGCTTGGCTGGGGGGGCCTCCTACGAGCAGTACTTC. It encodes CASSLAGGASYEQYF.

The chain employs TRBV19 and TRBJ1-1; unclear D gene. Trimming shortened V by 3 bases and J by 9 bases, and 23 bases separated the two germline ends. The CDR3 runs 16 residues. Germline CDR1 reads LNHDA; CDR2 reads SQIVND (reference sequence). CDR3 protein: CASSILLVGQVDKAFF. The CDR3 region has the DNA TGTGCCAGTAGTATCCTATTGGTTGGGCAGGTAGATAAAGCTTTCTTT.

The chain combines TRBV7-9 with TRBJ2-7, with D uncertain. The V and J ends lost 4 bases and 2 bases respectively, with 12 bases between them. The CDR3 consists of 14 residues. Germline-derived CDR1 and CDR2 are SEHNR and FQNEAQ (reference sequence). The CDR3 sequence: CASSSSMGTYEQYF. The DNA for the CDR3 is TGTGCCAGCAGCTCATCAATGGGAACCTACGAGCAGTACTTC.

The chain combines TRBV10-1 with TRBJ2-7; D might be TRBD1 (5 bases). Germline V gene data show CDR1 as WNHNN and CDR2 as SYGVQD (reference sequence). Trimming pared 3 bases from V and 6 bases from J, leaving 15 bases between. This CDR3 comprises 14 residues. The CDR3 loop is CASSEQASWGEQYF. The CDR3 nucleotides are TGCGCCAGCAGTGAACAGGCGTCTTGGGGCGAGCAGTACTTC.

The CDR3 DNA sequence: TGTGCCAGCAAGGGGGCCAGATGGGCTTTCTTT. This sequence encodes CASKGARWAFF. This rearrangement joins TRBV28 to TRBJ1-1; 7 bases line up with TRBD1. CDR3 size: 11 residues. The germline gives CDR1 MDHEN, CDR2 SYDVKM. The ends lost 7 bases at V and 11 bases at J; junction bases unmatched: 7.

The rearrangement uses TRBV10-1 and TRBJ2-3; D is uncertain. V was trimmed by 0 bases and J by 5 bases, leaving 3 bases between them. Germline values: CDR1 WNHNN, CDR2 SYGVQD (reference sequence). This CDR3 comprises 12 residues. CDR3 coding DNA: TGCGCCAGCAGTGAGTCGTTAGATACGCAGTATTTT. Protein sequence: CASSESLDTQYF.

The gene calls are TRBV7-3 and TRBJ2-1; D may be TRBD1 (5 bases). The CDR3 is 15 residues long. Germline CDR1 SGHTA, CDR2 FQGTGA. V dropped 3 bases and J dropped 6 bases, with 15 bases sitting between them. The CDR3 bases are TGTGCCAGCAGCTTTTCGGCCCTTGGGGCCAATGAGCAGTTCTTC. It encodes CASSFSALGANEQFF.

V gene TRBV9 combines with J gene TRBJ2-6, with D possibly being TRBD2 (5 bases). There are 16 residues in the CDR3. Trimming left V 4 bases short and J 6 bases short, with 17 bases between. CDR1 is SGDLS and CDR2 is YYNGEE in the germline V gene. The CDR3 loop is CASSLSTGGKANVLTF. CDR3 nucleotides: TGTGCCAGCAGCCTATCGACCGGAGGAAAGGCCAACGTCCTGACTTTC.

This chain joins TRBV11-3 and TRBJ2-3; tentatively, D is TRBD1 (6 bases). Germline V lookup: CDR1 SGHNT, CDR2 YENEEA. The V end was cut by 2 bases, the J end by 2 bases, with 14 bases between. The CDR3 length is 16 residues. CDR3 nucleotides: TGTGCCAGCAGCTTATTGCCAGGGGCTTACACAGATACGCAGTATTTT. It codes for CASSLLPGAYTDTQYF.

The genes are TRBV4-1 and TRBJ2-2, with unresolved D. The germline CDR1 and CDR2 sequences are MGHRA and YSYEKL. With 0 bases removed from V and 5 bases from J, the gap between germline ends came to 10 bases. CDR3 length: 15 amino acids. The CDR3 loop reads CASSQDRTFTGELFF. The CDR3 nucleotides are TGCGCCAGCAGCCAAGATCGGACCTTTACCGGGGAGCTGTTTTTT.

The rearrangement uses TRBV6-5 and TRBJ2-5; 13 nucleotides agree with TRBD2. The CDR3 runs 15 residues. Trimming cost V 6 bases and J 5 bases; bases outside gene matches: 6. Germline-derived CDR1 and CDR2 are MNHEY and SVGAGI. The CDR3 loop reads CASRELAGGRETQYF. DNA of the CDR3: TGTGCCAGCAGAGAACTAGCGGGGGGGAGGGAGACCCAGTACTTC.

The chain carries TRBV19 and TRBJ1-2; possible D gene TRBD1, 5 bases. The CDR3 extends over 15 amino acids. The germline CDR1 and CDR2 sequences are LNHDA and SQIVND (reference sequence). V was clipped by 9 bases and J by 4 bases, with 21 bases between them. CDR3 bases: TGTGCCAGCTGGGAACCAGGGAAGGGGAGCTATGGCTACACCTTC. Residues: CASWEPGKGSYGYTF.

The J gene is TRBJ2-7, the V gene TRBV9; D is perhaps TRBD2 (6 bases). The CDR3 is made up of 16 amino acids. V was cut by 4 bases and J by 0 bases, with 17 bases left in between. Per the germline V gene, CDR1 is SGDLS and CDR2 is YYNGEE. The CDR3 region is CASSSQPGAASYEQYF. CDR3 in DNA: TGTGCCAGCAGCTCCCAACCGGGAGCGGCCTCCTACGAGCAGTACTTC.